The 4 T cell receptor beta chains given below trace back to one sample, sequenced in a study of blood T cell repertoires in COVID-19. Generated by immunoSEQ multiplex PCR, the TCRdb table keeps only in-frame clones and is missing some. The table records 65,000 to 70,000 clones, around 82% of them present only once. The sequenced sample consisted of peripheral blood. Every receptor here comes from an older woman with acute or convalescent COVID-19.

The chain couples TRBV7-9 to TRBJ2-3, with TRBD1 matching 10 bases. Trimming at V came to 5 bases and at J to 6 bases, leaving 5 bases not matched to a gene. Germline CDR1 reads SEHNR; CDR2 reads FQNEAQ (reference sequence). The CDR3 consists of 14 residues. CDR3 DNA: TGTGCCAGCAGCCCCGGGACAGGGGCGGATACGCAGTATTTT. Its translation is CASSPGTGADTQYF.

The CDR3 loop reads CATEQGDTGELFF. In DNA, the CDR3 is TGTGCCACCGAACAGGGTGACACCGGGGAGCTGTTTTTT. V and J are TRBV24-1 and TRBJ2-2; the D gene is possibly TRBD1 (6 bases). This CDR3 comprises 13 residues. The V end was cut by 9 bases, the J end by 3 bases, with 10 bases between. In germline, CDR1 is KGHDR, CDR2 SFDVKD.

Here the CDR3 reads CASSLGGRSPYEQYF. CDR3 bases: TGTGCCAGCAGCTTAGGCGGTAGGTCCCCCTACGAGCAGTACTTC. The chain carries TRBV7-9 and TRBJ2-7; D is ambiguous. This CDR3 spans 15 amino acids. The V and J ends lost 1 base and 2 bases respectively, with 12 bases between them. Germline CDR1 and CDR2: SEHNR and FQNEAQ (reference sequence).

In nucleotides, the CDR3 is TGTGCCAGCAGCGTAGCGGGATCCAGCCTCTCCTACACCTTC. Protein sequence: CASSVAGSSLSYTF. V is TRBV9 and J is TRBJ1-2, with unresolved D. This CDR3 comprises 14 residues. CDR1 and CDR2 (germline): SGDLS, YYNGEE. Trimming removed 0 bases at V and 10 bases at J, with 16 bases between. Full variable domain (rest looked up from reference TRBV9 and TRBJ1-2): DSGVTQTPKHLITATGQRVTLRCSPRSGDLSVYWYQQSLDQGLQFLIQYYNGEERAKGNILERFSAQQFPDLHSELNLSSLELGDSALYFCASSVAGSSLSYTFGSGTRLTVV.